The subject of this entry is one TCR beta chain. Its antigen is not known. This sample was included in a study of cytomegalovirus exposure and HLA in healthy donors. Germline CDR1 reads LGHNA; CDR2 reads YSLEER. V lost 0 bases, J lost 1 base, and 6 bases lay in between. The CDR3 sequence is 14 residues long. The study, taken as a whole, reports: Later analysis placed DRB1 highest and HLA-C lowest in TCR association rates, which differed by HLA locus. Follow-up analysis seemed to connect common viral pathogens with several of the most significant clusters identified.

The primer mix had 60 Vbeta and 13 Jbeta primers. Repertoires were generated with immunoSEQ multiplex PCR, while TCRdb's copy carries only in-frame clones and drops some. The listing records about 84,000 clones. The chain employs TRBV4-3 and TRBJ1-1, with D perhaps matching TRBD1 (6 bases). Input material: PBMCs. This TCR came from a man in his fifties or sixties in good health and CMV-seronegative. Here the CDR3 DNA reads TGCGCCAGCAGCCAAGAGACAGGGAACACTGAAGCTTTCTTT. This sequence encodes CASSQETGNTEAFF.